One and the same sample provided the 9 T cell receptor beta chains below, sequenced in a study of cytomegalovirus exposure and HLA in healthy donors. Both 60 Vbeta primers and 13 Jbeta primers went into the PCR. Profiling relied on immunoSEQ multiplex PCR, and the TCRdb table lists in-frame clones only, not all of them. Of 180,000 or so clones listed, 77% are singletons. Sequenced material: PBMCs. The source of these receptors is a man younger than 30 in good health and CMV-seronegative.

This clone has more than one count but fewer than ten. The rearrangement links TRBV13 to TRBJ2-5; 10 positions match TRBD2. The germline gives CDR1 PRHDT, CDR2 FYEKMQ (reference sequence). Losses at the gene ends were 1 base for V and 5 bases for J; bases not matched to a gene: 10. This CDR3 contains 17 residues. CDR3 amino acids: CASSLAPQRGGRETQYF. The CDR3 DNA reads TGTGCCAGCAGCTTAGCCCCCCAGCGGGGGGGCCGGGAGACCCAGTACTTC.

V is TRBV30 and J is TRBJ2-1; 16 bases line up with TRBD2. The CDR3 runs to 21 residues. Germline assignment: CDR1 GTSNPN and CDR2 SVGIG (reference sequence). J lost 0 bases, V lost 3 bases, and 14 bases had no gene match. CDR3 residues: CAWREIKGTSGRATSYNEQFF. The CDR3 nucleotides are TGTGCCTGGAGGGAGATCAAAGGGACTAGCGGGAGGGCGACCTCCTACAATGAGCAGTTCTTC.

This clone came up once. V gene TRBV4-3 combines with J gene TRBJ2-5; 12 bases fit TRBD2. Trimming cost V 0 bases and J 5 bases; bases outside gene matches: 10. The CDR3 has 18 residues. CDR1 is LGHNA, CDR2 YSLEER, per germline. The DNA of the CDR3 is TGCGCCAGCAGCCAAGACACTAGCGGGGGGTCCCTGGGGGAGACCCAGTACTTC. It codes for CASSQDTSGGSLGETQYF.

The CDR3, as DNA: TGTGCCAGCAGCCCGGCAAGGGGTCCATCTTACAATGAGCAGTTCTTC. As protein: CASSPARGPSYNEQFF. This chain joins TRBV7-8 and TRBJ2-1, with a tentative D call TRBD1 (5 bases). The V end lost 5 bases, the J end lost 4 bases, and 18 bases lay between the germline ends. Germline V gives CDR1 SGHVS, CDR2 FQNEAQ. The CDR3 consists of 16 residues.

This sequence joins TRBV4-3 and TRBJ2-5, with D possibly matching TRBD2 (6 bases). The J call could be wrong; TRBJ2-7 is a better fit for the DNA end. The CDR3 covers 15 residues. Looked up from germline, CDR1 is LGHNA and CDR2 is YSLEER. The CDR3 spells CASSQGTGVGYEQYF. Here the CDR3 DNA reads TGCGCCAGCAGCCAAGGAACGGGGGTAGGCTACGAGCAGTACTTC.

This chain connects TRBV30 to TRBJ2-7, with 9 bases that match TRBD1. Germline loops: CDR1 GTSNPN, CDR2 SVGIG (reference sequence). V was pared by 6 bases and J by 3 bases, with 6 bases of the junction left unmatched. The CDR3 consists of 13 residues. The CDR3 sequence: CACLQGAVYEQYF. Here the CDR3 DNA reads TGTGCCTGCCTACAGGGGGCCGTCTACGAGCAGTACTTC.

This clone turned up a few times. Within the sample, other DNA sequences also encode this same CDR3. The chain carries TRBV19 and TRBJ1-5, with D possibly being TRBD1 (5 bases). Germline assignment: CDR1 LNHDA and CDR2 SQIVND (reference sequence). V lost 1 base to trimming and J lost 7 bases, with 8 bases between them. The CDR3 covers 13 residues. This CDR3 is CASSIVQGQPQHF. In DNA form, the CDR3 reads TGTGCCAGTAGTATAGTCCAGGGACAGCCCCAGCATTTT.

The chain employs TRBV9 and TRBJ1-2; D perhaps matches TRBD1 (6 bases). V was shortened by 0 bases and J by 5 bases, with 14 bases between the two germline ends. Germline CDR1 SGDLS, CDR2 YYNGEE. This CDR3 region has 15 residues. The CDR3 is CASSVVTDRTYGYTF. DNA of the CDR3: TGTGCCAGCAGCGTAGTCACAGACAGGACATATGGCTACACCTTC.

The chain uses TRBV7-2 and TRBJ1-3; D is ambiguous. Deletions cut 5 bases from V and 0 bases from J, with 8 bases between. This CDR3 is built from 14 residues. Germline lookup yields CDR1 SGHTA and CDR2 FQGNSA. CDR3 in DNA: TGTGCCAGCAGCCCCGGTGGCTCTGGAAACACCATATATTTT. Translation: CASSPGGSGNTIYF.